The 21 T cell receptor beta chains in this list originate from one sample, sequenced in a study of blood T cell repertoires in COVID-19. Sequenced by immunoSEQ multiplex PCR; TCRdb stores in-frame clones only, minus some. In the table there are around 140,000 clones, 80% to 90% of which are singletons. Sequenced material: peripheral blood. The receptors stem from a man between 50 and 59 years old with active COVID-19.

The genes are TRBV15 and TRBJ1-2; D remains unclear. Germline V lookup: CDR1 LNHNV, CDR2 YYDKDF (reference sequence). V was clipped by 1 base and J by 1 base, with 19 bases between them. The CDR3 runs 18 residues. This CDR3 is CATSRGGGLREINYGYTF. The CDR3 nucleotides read TGTGCCACCAGCAGAGGAGGCGGTCTGCGGGAGATTAACTATGGCTACACCTTC. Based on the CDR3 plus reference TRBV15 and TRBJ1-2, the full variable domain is DAMVIQNPRYQVTQFGKPVTLSCSQTLNHNVMYWYQQKSSQAPKLLFHYYDKDFNNEADTPDNFQSRRPNTSFCFLDIRSPGLGDTAMYLCATSRGGGLREINYGYTFGSGTRLTVV.

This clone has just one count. The CDR3 region has the DNA TGTGCCAGCGGGAGGGGGGGGCCCTACAATGAGCAGTTCTTC. Amino acids: CASGRGGPYNEQFF. The V call is TRBV21-1, the J call TRBJ2-1; the listed D gene, TRBD2, was not tested against the DNA. TRBV21-1 is a pseudogene segment. The CDR3 spans 14 residues.

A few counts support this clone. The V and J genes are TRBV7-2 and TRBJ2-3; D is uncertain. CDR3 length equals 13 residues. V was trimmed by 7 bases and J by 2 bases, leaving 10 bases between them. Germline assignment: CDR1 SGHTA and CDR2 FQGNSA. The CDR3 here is CASTQLPTDTQYF. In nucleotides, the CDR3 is TGTGCCAGCACTCAACTACCCACAGATACGCAGTATTTT.

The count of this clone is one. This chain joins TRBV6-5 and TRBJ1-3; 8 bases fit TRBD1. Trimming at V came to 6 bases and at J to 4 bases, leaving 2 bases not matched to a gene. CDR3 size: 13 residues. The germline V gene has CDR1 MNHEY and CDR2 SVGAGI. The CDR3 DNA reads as TGTGCCAGCAGCAGGGGGCTAGGAAACACCATATATTTT. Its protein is CASSRGLGNTIYF.

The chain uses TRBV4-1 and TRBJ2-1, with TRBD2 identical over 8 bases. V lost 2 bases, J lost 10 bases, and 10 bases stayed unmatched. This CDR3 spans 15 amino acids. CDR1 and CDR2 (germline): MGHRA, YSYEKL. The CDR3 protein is CASSQFSGALGEQFF. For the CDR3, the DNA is TGCGCCAGCAGCCAATTTAGCGGGGCTCTGGGGGAGCAGTTCTTC.

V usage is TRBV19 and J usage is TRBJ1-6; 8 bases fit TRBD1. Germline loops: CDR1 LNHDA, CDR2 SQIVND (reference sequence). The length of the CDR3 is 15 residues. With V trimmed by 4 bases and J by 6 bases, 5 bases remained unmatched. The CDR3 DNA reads TGTGCCAGTAGTACCTTTACAGGGGGTAATTCACCCCTCCACTTT. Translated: CASSTFTGGNSPLHF.

The CDR3 sequence: CASSPPVGADTQYF. CDR3 DNA sequence: TGTGCCAGCTCCCCTCCAGTCGGGGCAGATACGCAGTATTTT. The gene calls are TRBV18 and TRBJ2-3; possible D gene TRBD2, 5 bases. Per germline, CDR1 KGHSH and CDR2 LQKENI. CDR3 length equals 14 residues. V was trimmed by 6 bases and J by 4 bases, leaving 14 bases between them.

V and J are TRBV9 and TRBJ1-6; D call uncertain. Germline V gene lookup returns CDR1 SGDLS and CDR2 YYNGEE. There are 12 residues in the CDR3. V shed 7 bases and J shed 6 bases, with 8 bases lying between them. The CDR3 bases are TGTGCCAGCGCAGTTGGTAATTCACCCCTCCACTTT. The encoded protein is CASAVGNSPLHF.

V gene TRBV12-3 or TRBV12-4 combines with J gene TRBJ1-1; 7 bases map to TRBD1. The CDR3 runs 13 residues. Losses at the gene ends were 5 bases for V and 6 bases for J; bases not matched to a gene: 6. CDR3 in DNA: TGTGCCAGCAGTCAACTCCAGGGGGCTGAAGCTTTCTTT. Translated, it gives CASSQLQGAEAFF.

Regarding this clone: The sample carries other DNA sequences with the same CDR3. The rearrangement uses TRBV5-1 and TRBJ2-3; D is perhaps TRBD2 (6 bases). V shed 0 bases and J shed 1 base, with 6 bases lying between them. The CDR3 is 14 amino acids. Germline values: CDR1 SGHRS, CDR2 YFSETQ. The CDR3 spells CASSLAGGTDTQYF. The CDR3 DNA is TGCGCCAGCAGCTTGGCGGGGGGCACAGATACGCAGTATTTT.

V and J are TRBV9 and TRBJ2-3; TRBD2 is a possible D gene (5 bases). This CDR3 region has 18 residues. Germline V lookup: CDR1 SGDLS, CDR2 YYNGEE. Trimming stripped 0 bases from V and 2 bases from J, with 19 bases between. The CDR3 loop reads CASSVGSFTVGLTDTQYF. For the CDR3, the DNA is TGTGCCAGCAGCGTAGGGTCTTTCACAGTCGGACTCACAGATACGCAGTATTTT.

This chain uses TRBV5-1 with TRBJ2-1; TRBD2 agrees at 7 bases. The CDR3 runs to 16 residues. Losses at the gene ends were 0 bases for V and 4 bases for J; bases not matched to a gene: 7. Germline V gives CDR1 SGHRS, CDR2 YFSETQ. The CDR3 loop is CASSLGASGPYNEQFF. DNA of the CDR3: TGCGCCAGCAGCTTGGGGGCTAGCGGACCGTACAATGAGCAGTTCTTC.

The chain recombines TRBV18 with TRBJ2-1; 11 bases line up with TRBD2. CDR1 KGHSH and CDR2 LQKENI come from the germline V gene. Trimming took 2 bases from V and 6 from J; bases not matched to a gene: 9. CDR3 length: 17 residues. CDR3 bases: TGTGCCAGCTCACCAGTAATGCAGCTAGCGGGGGGCAATGAGCAGTTCTTC. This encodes CASSPVMQLAGGNEQFF.

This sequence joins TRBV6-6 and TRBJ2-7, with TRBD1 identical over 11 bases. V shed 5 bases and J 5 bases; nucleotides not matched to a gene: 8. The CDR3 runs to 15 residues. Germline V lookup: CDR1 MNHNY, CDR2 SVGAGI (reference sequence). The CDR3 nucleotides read TGTGCCAGCAGTCGACTGGGACAGGGGGAGAACGAGCAGTACTTC. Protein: CASSRLGQGENEQYF.

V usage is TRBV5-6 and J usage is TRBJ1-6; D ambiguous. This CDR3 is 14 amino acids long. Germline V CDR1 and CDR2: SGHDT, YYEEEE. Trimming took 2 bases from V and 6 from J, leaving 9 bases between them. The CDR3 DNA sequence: TGTGCCAGCAGCTTTCGCGCCGTTAATTCACCCCTCCACTTT. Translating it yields CASSFRAVNSPLHF.

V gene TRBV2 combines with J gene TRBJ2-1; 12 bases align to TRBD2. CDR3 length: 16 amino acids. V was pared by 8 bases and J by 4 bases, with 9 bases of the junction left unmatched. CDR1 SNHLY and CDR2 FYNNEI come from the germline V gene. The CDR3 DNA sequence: TGTGCCAGCGGGGAGCAGGGACTAGCGGGTTACAATGAGCAGTTCTTC. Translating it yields CASGEQGLAGYNEQFF. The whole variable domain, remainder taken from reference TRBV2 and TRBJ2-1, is EPEVTQTPSHQVTQMGQEVILRCVPISNHLYFYWYRQILGQKVEFLVSFYNNEISEKSEIFDDQFSVERPDGSNFTLKIRSTKLEDSAMYFCASGEQGLAGYNEQFFGPGTRLTVL.

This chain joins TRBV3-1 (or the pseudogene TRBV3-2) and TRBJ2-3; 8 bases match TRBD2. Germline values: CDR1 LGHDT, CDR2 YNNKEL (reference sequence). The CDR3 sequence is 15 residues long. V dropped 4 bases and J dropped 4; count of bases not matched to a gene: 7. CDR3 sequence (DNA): TGTGCCAGCAGCCTTAGCGGGGCCCCCTCAGATACGCAGTATTTT. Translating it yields CASSLSGAPSDTQYF.

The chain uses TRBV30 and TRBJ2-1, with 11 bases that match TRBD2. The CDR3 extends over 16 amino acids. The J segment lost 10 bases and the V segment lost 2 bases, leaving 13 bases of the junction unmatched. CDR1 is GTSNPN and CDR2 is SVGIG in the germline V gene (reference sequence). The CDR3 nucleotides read TGTGCCTGGAGTCCCCTTAGCGGGGGGGTAGGCTTAGAGCAGTTCTTC. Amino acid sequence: CAWSPLSGGVGLEQFF.

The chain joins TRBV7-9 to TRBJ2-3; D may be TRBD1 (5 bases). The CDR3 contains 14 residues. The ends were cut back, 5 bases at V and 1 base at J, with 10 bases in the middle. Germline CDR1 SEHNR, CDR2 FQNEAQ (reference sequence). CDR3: CASSHLTGTDTQYF. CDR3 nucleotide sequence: TGTGCCAGCAGCCACCTGACAGGCACAGATACGCAGTATTTT.

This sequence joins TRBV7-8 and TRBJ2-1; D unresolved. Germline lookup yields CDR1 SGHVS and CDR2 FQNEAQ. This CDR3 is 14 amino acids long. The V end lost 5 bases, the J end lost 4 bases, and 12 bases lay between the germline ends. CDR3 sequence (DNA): TGTGCCAGCAGCCGAAGCTCATTTTACAATGAGCAGTTCTTC. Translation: CASSRSSFYNEQFF.

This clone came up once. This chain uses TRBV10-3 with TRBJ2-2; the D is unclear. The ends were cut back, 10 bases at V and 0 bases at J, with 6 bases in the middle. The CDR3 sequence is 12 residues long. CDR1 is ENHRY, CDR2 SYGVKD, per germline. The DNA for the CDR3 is TGTGCCACAGATCCGAACACCGGGGAGCTGTTTTTT. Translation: CATDPNTGELFF.